Following are 4 T cell receptor beta chains from one sample sequenced in a study of T-cell reconstitution after alpha-beta-depleted transplantation in children. A TCRbeta library incorporating unique molecular identifiers was prepared. TCRdb re-called the PCR reads with MiXCR, one entry per CDR3 protein. This table has 750,000 to 950,000 distinct CDR3 sequences, roughly 15% appearing once. The sequencing used PBMCs, mostly from graft donor cells, collected 360 days after TCRalphabeta/CD19-depleted stem cell transplant. Source of these receptors: a male patient aged 10 to 17 who had a stem cell transplant for acute lymphoblastic leukemia, so the T cells may come from the graft donor.

The table lists this clonotype with a few counts. The chain joins TRBV11-2 to TRBJ2-7; the D is unclear. Germline CDR1 and CDR2: SGHAT and FQNNGV. The CDR3 runs 18 residues. V gave up 3 bases and J gave up 0 bases, with 21 bases separating them. CDR3 in amino acids: CASSFGVLAITSSYEQYF. The DNA of the CDR3 is TGTGCCAGCAGCTTTGGCGTGCTCGCGATTACCAGCTCCTACGAGCAGTACTTC.

The V and J genes are TRBV12-3 or TRBV12-4 and TRBJ2-2; the match to TRBD2 covers 13 bases. This CDR3 has 18 residues. J was trimmed by 6 bases and V by 5 bases; bases with no gene match: 12. The CDR3 sequence is CASSPSPLAGGQAGELFF. The CDR3 DNA sequence: TGTGCCAGCAGTCCCTCCCCACTAGCGGGAGGGCAGGCCGGGGAGCTGTTTTTT.

This clonotype has more than one count but fewer than ten. The gene calls are TRBV2 and TRBJ2-1; D gene ambiguous. V lost 8 bases, J lost 8 bases, and 25 bases lay in between. The CDR3 spans 16 residues. From germline, CDR1 is SNHLY and CDR2 FYNNEI. In DNA, the CDR3 is TGTGCCAGCTGCTGGGGTTACGAAGGTCGGCTTCATGAGCAGTTCTTC. This encodes CASCWGYEGRLHEQFF.

This clonotype was seen many times. The chain employs TRBV20-1 and TRBJ2-7, with unresolved D. V shed 3 bases and J shed 2 bases, with 11 bases lying between them. The CDR3 covers 13 residues. Germline V gene sequence: CDR1 DFQATT, CDR2 SNEGSKA (reference sequence). CDR3 in amino acids: CSARAVSPYEQYF. CDR3 DNA sequence: TGCAGTGCTAGGGCAGTGTCGCCCTACGAGCAGTACTTC.